This T cell receptor (beta chain) was identified during a study of T cell changes during pregnancy in multiple sclerosis. The length of the CDR3 is 17 residues. Looked up from germline, CDR1 is LNHNV and CDR2 is YYDKDF (reference sequence). V was shortened by 5 bases and J by 3 bases, with 20 bases between the two germline ends. Method: immunoSEQ multiplex PCR; TCRdb's copy keeps in-frame clones and lacks some. The sample holds roughly 45,000 clones, around 92% seen once. The receptor was derived from a female donor with multiple sclerosis, enrolled in a pregnancy study. The material sequenced was CD8+ T cells from peripheral blood mononuclear cells, taken after pregnancy. The chain has TRBV15 and TRBJ1-5; D is unclear. The CDR3 DNA sequence: TGTGCCACCAGCCCACCGCGGGGTGAGAATGACAATCAGCCCCAGCATTTT. Its protein product is CATSPPRGENDNQPQHF.